This TCR beta chain was sequenced for a study of T cell responses to AZD1222 COVID-19 vaccine. The CDR3 loop spans 15 amino acids. Per germline, CDR1 SEHNR and CDR2 FQNEAQ (reference sequence). The ends lost 5 bases at V and 7 bases at J; junction bases unmatched: 9. Data came from immunoSEQ multiplex PCR; TCRdb stores just in-frame clones and leaves some out. The table records some 130,000 clones, over 85% of them present only once. Study-level findings and limits: The breadth and depth of Spike-specific TCRs increased once two AZD1222 doses had been given.

About this clone: What it binds is unknown.

Here the sequenced sample was peripheral blood, taken on day 0 of AZD1222 vaccination. The TCR originated in an adult in good health. The V and J genes are TRBV7-9 and TRBJ2-2; 8 bases fit TRBD1. The CDR3: CASSQNPGQVGELFF. CDR3 in DNA: TGTGCCAGCAGCCAAAATCCGGGACAGGTCGGGGAGCTGTTTTTT.